This T cell receptor beta chain was retrieved from a study of graft-versus-host responses after intestinal transplantation. The germline V gene has CDR1 MGHRA and CDR2 YSYEKL. The CDR3 contains 20 residues. V was shortened by 0 bases and J by 2 bases, with 25 bases between the two germline ends. With respect to this clone: What it binds is not known.

Study findings and constraints: In recipient marrow, GvH clones were found, and some appeared first in ileum or blood. Early HvG declines after transplant were associated with peak circulating GvH clone levels.

Profiling relied on immunoSEQ multiplex PCR, and the TCRdb table lists in-frame clones only, not all of them. This sample carries tens of thousands of clones, roughly 90% of them seen once, and the ten largest clones take around 0.69%. This sequence was found in a human patient who received an intestinal transplant, so some T cells may come from the graft donor. The V gene is TRBV4-1, the J gene TRBJ2-5; the D gene is possibly TRBD2 (5 bases). The sample here was PBMCs, taken 98 days after intestinal transplantation. The CDR3 coding sequence is TGCGCCAGCAGCCAAGATTTTGGGCTAGCACCTGTACGTCGTCAAGAGACCCAGTACTTC. Its translation: CASSQDFGLAPVRRQETQYF.